The 26 T cell receptor beta chains listed next were all sequenced from one sample in a study of blood T cell repertoires in COVID-19. The assay was immunoSEQ multiplex PCR, and TCRdb's table has in-frame clones only and misses some. The table records 200,000 to 250,000 clones, 86% of them present only once. Specimen: PBMCs or T cells enriched from blood (not recorded which). Every receptor here comes from a woman in her 40s with acute COVID-19.

This clone was seen just once. The CDR3 reads CASSLGGAIGTEAFF. CDR3 in DNA: TGTGCCAGCAGCCTGGGGGGGGCGATTGGCACTGAAGCTTTCTTT. The chain recombines TRBV2 with TRBJ1-1, with a weak D call TRBD1 (6 bases). Between the trimmed V and J ends, which lost 6 bases and 4 bases, there was a span of 18 bases. Germline V gene lookup returns CDR1 SNHLY and CDR2 FYNNEI. This CDR3 is built from 15 residues.

The rearrangement uses TRBV18 and TRBJ1-2, with 9 bases lining up with TRBD1. This CDR3 has 14 amino acids. The germline V gene encodes CDR1 KGHSH and CDR2 LQKENI. With 3 bases clipped from V and 4 bases from J, the junction kept 3 bases outside the gene matches. The CDR3 nucleotides read TGTGCCAGCTCACCTGAGGACAGGGGCTATGGCTACACCTTC. Encoded protein: CASSPEDRGYGYTF.

The chain uses TRBV28 and TRBJ1-2; D might be TRBD1 (5 bases). Germline CDR1 reads MDHEN; CDR2 reads SYDVKM. Trimming took 5 bases from V and 8 from J, leaving 12 bases between them. CDR3 length: 12 amino acids. The CDR3 spells CASSLPGAGYTF. CDR3 bases: TGTGCCAGCAGTCTTCCTGGGGCCGGCTACACCTTC.

This chain links TRBV18 with TRBJ1-1; unclear D gene. This CDR3 region has 16 residues. The germline CDR1 and CDR2 sequences are KGHSH and LQKENI. V was cut by 0 bases and J by 3 bases, with 14 bases left in between. CDR3 loop: CASSPPGLRGDTEAFF. The CDR3 coding sequence is TGTGCCAGCTCACCACCGGGGTTACGCGGGGACACTGAAGCTTTCTTT.

The chain links TRBV19 to TRBJ1-2; maybe TRBD1 (5 bases). Germline V CDR1 and CDR2: LNHDA, SQIVND (reference sequence). V was trimmed by 8 bases and J by 1 base, leaving 17 bases between them. This CDR3 has 15 residues. CDR3 residues: CASGYRRRGNYGYTF. In DNA, the CDR3 is TGTGCCAGTGGGTACCGGAGAAGGGGTAACTATGGCTACACCTTC. The variable domain in full, with the rest retrieved from reference TRBV19 and TRBJ1-2, is DGGITQSPKYLFRKEGQNVTLSCEQNLNHDAMYWYRQDPGQGLRLIYYSQIVNDFQKGDIAEGYSVSREKKESFPLTVTSAQKNPTAFYLCASGYRRRGNYGYTFGSGTRLTVV.

This chain connects TRBV27 to TRBJ1-1; maybe TRBD1 (5 bases). This CDR3 comprises 13 residues. Germline assignment: CDR1 MNHEY and CDR2 SMNVEV (reference sequence). Deletions cut 5 bases from V and 5 bases from J, with 12 bases between. CDR3 sequence reads: CASSPGRGTEAFF. As DNA, the CDR3 is TGTGCCAGCAGTCCGGGGCGGGGGACTGAAGCTTTCTTT.

This clone was seen a few times. The gene calls are TRBV7-3 and TRBJ1-1; the D gene is possibly TRBD1 (6 bases). This CDR3 comprises 14 residues. The germline CDR1 and CDR2 sequences are SGHTA and FQGTGA. Trimming stripped 5 bases from V and 1 base from J, with 11 bases between. Here the CDR3 reads CASSPDRQNTEAFF. The CDR3 DNA reads as TGTGCCAGCAGCCCCGACAGGCAGAACACTGAAGCTTTCTTT.

The chain uses TRBV29-1 and TRBJ1-2; no definite D call. This CDR3 region has 14 residues. Deletions cut 5 bases from V and 8 bases from J, with 21 bases between. Germline V gene data show CDR1 as SQVTM and CDR2 as ANQGSEA. As DNA, the CDR3 is TGCAGCGTTTTAACAGAGATGAACCGACCGGGCTACACCTTC. This codes for CSVLTEMNRPGYTF.

The chain has TRBV7-2 and TRBJ1-2, with TRBD1 identical over 10 bases. This CDR3 spans 14 amino acids. The germline gives CDR1 SGHTA, CDR2 FQGNSA. V lost 5 bases, J lost 8 bases, and 8 bases stayed unmatched. In DNA, the CDR3 is TGTGCCAGCAGCCCGACAGGGGGCGCGGAGGGCTACACCTTC. It codes for CASSPTGGAEGYTF.

This chain uses TRBV27 with TRBJ1-2; 9 bases match TRBD1. Germline values: CDR1 MNHEY, CDR2 SMNVEV (reference sequence). The V segment lost 6 bases and the J segment 5 bases; nucleotides outside the gene matches: 7. This CDR3 is built from 14 residues. The CDR3, as DNA: TGTGCCAGCAGACCCCAAGGACAGGGGTATGGCTACACCTTC. As protein: CASRPQGQGYGYTF.

This clone turned up a few times. The chain joins TRBV6-6 to TRBJ1-2; TRBD1 is a possible D gene (6 bases). CDR3 size: 16 residues. Trimming left V 5 bases short and J 1 base short, with 17 bases between. Per germline, CDR1 MNHNY and CDR2 SVGAGI (reference sequence). The CDR3 loop reads CASSRTRDTSNYGYTF. CDR3 nucleotides: TGTGCCAGCAGTCGAACCCGGGACACAAGTAACTATGGCTACACCTTC.

V is TRBV12-3 or TRBV12-4 and J is TRBJ1-2; 8 nucleotides match TRBD1. CDR3 length: 13 amino acids. The V gene end was trimmed by 2 bases and the J gene end by 5 bases; junction bases not matched to a gene: 1. DNA for the CDR3: TGTGCCAGCAGTTTAACAGGGGGGTATGGCTACACCTTC. Amino acids: CASSLTGGYGYTF.

This rearrangement joins TRBV9 to TRBJ1-1, with a possible D match to TRBD1 (5 bases). CDR1 SGDLS and CDR2 YYNGEE come from the germline V gene. The V gene lost 0 bases and the J gene lost 0 bases, with 9 bases spanning the gap. This CDR3 contains 15 residues. CDR3 sequence (DNA): TGTGCCAGCAGCGTAGAGGAGGGGATGAACACTGAAGCTTTCTTT. It is translated as CASSVEEGMNTEAFF.

V is TRBV7-9 and J is TRBJ2-3; TRBD1 matches at 9 bases. Unmatched junction bases numbered 7, after V lost 5 bases and J lost 1 base. This CDR3 contains 16 residues. Looked up from germline, CDR1 is SEHNR and CDR2 is FQNEAQ (reference sequence). The CDR3 DNA follows: TGTGCCAGCAGCGACAGGACAGGGGCCCGCACAGATACGCAGTATTTT. As protein: CASSDRTGARTDTQYF.

This rearrangement joins TRBV19 to TRBJ1-4; tentatively, D is TRBD1 (5 bases). CDR3 length: 15 residues. Germline loops: CDR1 LNHDA, CDR2 SQIVND (reference sequence). Trimming cost V 8 bases and J 8 bases, with 21 bases left between them. This CDR3 reads CASGKGGAVGEKLFF. The CDR3 region has the DNA TGTGCCAGTGGGAAAGGAGGGGCAGTTGGAGAAAAACTGTTTTTT. The complete variable domain, with remaining parts taken from reference TRBV19 and TRBJ1-4, reads DGGITQSPKYLFRKEGQNVTLSCEQNLNHDAMYWYRQDPGQGLRLIYYSQIVNDFQKGDIAEGYSVSREKKESFPLTVTSAQKNPTAFYLCASGKGGAVGEKLFFGSGTQLSVL.

This rearrangement joins TRBV19 to TRBJ1-5; D call uncertain. Trimming took 3 bases from V and 5 from J, leaving 17 bases between them. This CDR3 spans 16 amino acids. From germline, CDR1 is LNHDA and CDR2 SQIVND (reference sequence). The CDR3 DNA reads TGTGCCAGTAGTATGGCGGGTTTTGGAGGGTATCAGCCCCAGCATTTT. Its protein is CASSMAGFGGYQPQHF.

The genes are TRBV19 and TRBJ1-2, with TRBD1 identical over 9 bases. From germline, CDR1 is LNHDA and CDR2 SQIVND (reference sequence). Losses at the gene ends were 5 bases for V and 5 bases for J; bases not matched to a gene: 9. CDR3 length equals 15 residues. The CDR3 region has the DNA TGTGCCAGTAGTGGCACGGGACAGGGTCTGTATGGCTACACCTTC. Its translation: CASSGTGQGLYGYTF.

This clone was detected a few times. The chain is built from TRBV25-1 and TRBJ2-2; tentatively, D is TRBD2 (5 bases). The V gene's germline CDR1 is MGHDK and CDR2 SYGVNS. Trimming took off 1 base at V and 5 bases at J, with 8 bases between the two ends. This CDR3 has 14 amino acids. The CDR3 is CASSESRETGELFF. CDR3 in DNA: TGTGCCAGCAGTGAATCGAGGGAGACCGGGGAGCTGTTTTTT.

This chain connects TRBV20-1 to TRBJ1-1; D not certain. Germline lookup yields CDR1 DFQATT and CDR2 SNEGSKA (reference sequence). V gave up 0 bases and J gave up 10 bases, with 6 bases separating them. The CDR3 has 10 residues. The CDR3 nucleotides read TGCAGTGCTAGAGATCGGGTAGCTTTCTTT. Translation gives CSARDRVAFF.

This clone was recorded only once. This chain connects TRBV5-1 to TRBJ1-5; the match to TRBD1 covers 8 bases. Germline V CDR1 and CDR2: SGHRS, YFSETQ. V dropped 5 bases and J dropped 4; count of bases not matched to a gene: 8. The length of the CDR3 is 15 residues. Here the CDR3 DNA reads TGCGCCAGCAGGCTCGGGACAGGCACAAATCAGCCCCAGCATTTT. It codes for CASRLGTGTNQPQHF.

The chain joins TRBV9 to TRBJ1-2; 7 positions match TRBD1. Trimming removed 2 bases from V and 4 bases from J; junction bases left unmatched: 5. The germline V gene encodes CDR1 SGDLS and CDR2 YYNGEE. CDR3 length: 14 amino acids. The CDR3, as DNA: TGTGCCAGCAGCGTCGAAGACAGGGCCTATGGCTACACCTTC. Amino acid sequence: CASSVEDRAYGYTF.

The chain recombines TRBV7-2 with TRBJ2-1, with 11 positions matching TRBD1. V dropped 5 bases and J dropped 8; count of bases not matched to a gene: 8. The CDR3 covers 15 residues. The germline V gene has CDR1 SGHTA and CDR2 FQGNSA. CDR3 nucleotides: TGTGCCAGCAGCCTGGTGGGACAGGGGGGTGATGAGCAGTTCTTC. Amino acid sequence: CASSLVGQGGDEQFF.

Worth noting for this clone: The junction differs from germline at one of its ends, possibly a read error. The DNA for the CDR3 is TGTGCCAGCAGATTAGGGGAGGGAAACACCGGGGAGCTGTTTTTT. This sequence encodes CASRLGEGNTGELFF. The chain employs TRBV7-9 and TRBJ2-2; the match to TRBD2 covers 7 bases. The germline CDR1 and CDR2 sequences are SEHNR and FQNEAQ (reference sequence). The CDR3 covers 15 residues.

V usage is TRBV3-1 (or the pseudogene TRBV3-2) and J usage is TRBJ2-2; D is possibly TRBD2 (5 bases). Germline V lookup: CDR1 LGHDT, CDR2 YNNKEL (reference sequence). V lost 0 bases and J 6 bases, leaving 11 bases between the germline ends. This CDR3 comprises 15 residues. CDR3 DNA sequence: TGTGCCAGCAGCCAAGATTCCGGGAAACCCGGGGAGCTGTTTTTT. It translates to CASSQDSGKPGELFF.

This clone was observed a single time. This sequence joins TRBV25-1 and TRBJ2-5; maybe TRBD1 (6 bases). Germline V gives CDR1 MGHDK, CDR2 SYGVNS. Trimming left V 5 bases short and J 4 bases short, with 14 bases between. CDR3 size: 14 residues. The CDR3 loop reads CASSIGGKGETQYF. In DNA form, the CDR3 reads TGTGCCAGCAGTATAGGGGGAAAGGGAGAGACCCAGTACTTC. The variable domain in full, completed from reference TRBV25-1 and TRBJ2-5, reads EADIYQTPRYLVIGTGKKITLECSQTMGHDKMYWYQQDPGMELHLIHYSYGVNSTEKGDLSSESTVSRIRTEHFPLTLESARPSHTSQYLCASSIGGKGETQYFGPGTRLLVL.

This chain joins TRBV7-8 and TRBJ1-4; TRBD1 might be the D (6 bases). Germline loops: CDR1 SGHVS, CDR2 FQNEAQ. V lost 5 bases and J lost 7, with 17 bases in between. This CDR3 comprises 15 residues. The CDR3 region has the DNA TGTGCCAGCAGCATCTACAGGGTAGGGAGTGAAAAACTGTTTTTT. Its translation is CASSIYRVGSEKLFF.